These 21 T cell receptor beta chains share one sample of origin, sequenced in a study of glioma-infiltrating T cells. Using RNA template, CDR3s of TCR alpha and beta were amplified with iRepertoire arm-PCR. TCRdb re-analysed the multiplex PCR reads in MiXCR, keeping a single row per CDR3 protein. The sample records some 160,000 distinct CDR3 sequences, about 46% being singletons. Sequenced: glioma tissue, nonneoplastic brain tissue, or PBMCs (not recorded which). The receptors come from a human donor with low-grade glioma or glioblastoma, undergoing nonglioma brain surgery, or in good health (not recorded which).

This clonotype was observed a few times. The chain links TRBV4-1 to TRBJ1-5, with a possible D match to TRBD1 (6 bases). In germline, CDR1 is MGHRA, CDR2 YSYEKL. This CDR3 spans 17 amino acids. The germline V and J ends were trimmed by 4 bases and 0 bases, with 16 bases remaining between them. The DNA of the CDR3 is TGCGCCAGCAGCCTAGCCGGGACAACAAATAGCAATCAGCCCCAGCATTTT. The encoded protein is CASSLAGTTNSNQPQHF.

This clonotype was observed a few times. The chain links TRBV7-9 to TRBJ2-7; 8 bases are a match to TRBD2. This CDR3 contains 14 residues. The V segment lost 4 bases and the J segment 2 bases; nucleotides outside the gene matches: 4. CDR1 is SEHNR and CDR2 is FQNEAQ in the germline V gene (reference sequence). The CDR3 DNA sequence: TGTGCCAGCAGCTCCACTAGCGGCCCCTACGAGCAGTACTTC. It codes for CASSSTSGPYEQYF.

As concerns this clonotype: This may arise from a read error, as a much more abundant clone is one base away. The rearrangement joins TRBV10-3 to TRBJ2-1, with unresolved D. The CDR3 has 15 amino acids. Germline CDR1 is ENHRY and CDR2 is SYGVKD. The CDR3 sequence is CAIIESPLGHNEQFF. DNA for the CDR3: TGTGCCATCATTGAGAGTCCCCTAGGCCACAATGAGCAGTTCTTC.

The rearrangement links TRBV5-4 to TRBJ2-2; the D is unclear. V lost 3 bases, J lost 0 bases, and 9 bases lay in between. Germline CDR1 and CDR2: SGHNT and YYREEE (reference sequence). The CDR3 consists of 15 residues. DNA for the CDR3: TGTGCCAGCAGCTACGACGGAACGAACACCGGGGAGCTGTTTTTT. This codes for CASSYDGTNTGELFF.

The chain joins TRBV3-1 to TRBJ2-7; TRBD1 agrees at 7 bases. The CDR3 spans 15 residues. With 6 bases clipped from V and 2 bases from J, the junction kept 10 bases outside the gene matches. Germline V gene sequence: CDR1 LGHDT, CDR2 YNNKEL (reference sequence). CDR3 sequence: CASSLSGTEAYEQYF. CDR3 sequence (DNA): TGTGCCAGCAGTCTTTCCGGGACAGAGGCCTACGAGCAGTACTTC.

This clonotype has just one count. It may be a read error: a sequence one base away is much more abundant. The CDR3 loop reads CASSGLASYTQYF. The CDR3 DNA reads TGTGCCAGCAGCGGACTAGCTTCCTATACGCAGTATTTT. The V and J genes are TRBV2 and TRBJ2-3; 8 bases fit TRBD2. With V trimmed by 6 bases and J by 7 bases, 6 bases remained unmatched. Germline V gene sequence: CDR1 SNHLY, CDR2 FYNNEI. CDR3 length: 13 residues. Based on the CDR3 plus reference TRBV2 and TRBJ2-3, the full variable domain is EPEVTQTPSHQVTQMGQEVILRCVPISNHLYFYWYRQILGQKVEFLVSFYNNEISEKSEIFDDQFSVERPDGSNFTLKIRSTKLEDSAMYFCASSGLASYTQYFGPGTRLTVL.

In its sample, this clonotype was seen many times. The chain recombines TRBV28 with TRBJ2-7; the match to TRBD2 covers 8 bases. V lost 6 bases and J lost 4; bases outside the gene matches: 11. CDR1 is MDHEN, CDR2 SYDVKM, per germline. The CDR3 sequence is 15 residues long. The CDR3 protein is CASSLGGGTGYEQYF. The CDR3 region has the DNA TGTGCCAGCAGCCTCGGCGGGGGGACTGGATACGAGCAGTACTTC.

The chain links TRBV5-4 to TRBJ1-1; no reliable D call. Trimming cost V 2 bases and J 0 bases, with 17 bases left between them. This CDR3 is 17 amino acids long. Germline loops: CDR1 SGHNT, CDR2 YYREEE (reference sequence). The CDR3 reads CASSLRTRVGLNTEAFF. The CDR3 coding sequence is TGTGCCAGCAGCTTAAGGACCCGCGTCGGCCTGAACACTGAAGCTTTCTTT.

The chain employs TRBV3-1 and TRBJ2-1; 10 bases are a match to TRBD2. CDR3 length: 15 amino acids. Germline CDR1 LGHDT, CDR2 YNNKEL (reference sequence). V lost 0 bases, J lost 11 bases, and 7 bases stayed unmatched. CDR3 region: CASSQDASGSGQQFF. CDR3 DNA: TGTGCCAGCAGCCAAGACGCTAGCGGGAGCGGTCAGCAGTTCTTC.

The chain is built from TRBV3-1 and TRBJ1-2, with unresolved D. The germline CDR1 and CDR2 sequences are LGHDT and YNNKEL (reference sequence). Trimming pared 1 base from V and 7 bases from J, leaving 10 bases between. The CDR3 consists of 13 residues. CDR3 in DNA: TGTGCCAGCAGCCAAGTCCAAGCGAGTGGCTACACCTTC. This gives the protein CASSQVQASGYTF.

The chain combines TRBV18 with TRBJ2-7; TRBD1 aligns across 9 bases. With 9 bases clipped from V and 0 bases from J, the junction kept 9 bases outside the gene matches. CDR3 size: 15 residues. Germline V gene data show CDR1 as KGHSH and CDR2 as LQKENI. CDR3 sequence (DNA): TGTGCCAGATCCGCCGGGACAGGGCTCTCCTACGAGCAGTACTTC. This gives the protein CARSAGTGLSYEQYF.

CDR3 sequence: CASSGAGTGRGNTIYF. In DNA form, the CDR3 reads TGCGCCAGCAGCGGCGCCGGGACAGGGAGAGGAAACACCATATATTTT. J is TRBJ1-3 and V is TRBV5-1; 9 bases fit TRBD1. Germline V CDR1 and CDR2: SGHRS, YFSETQ. V gave up 4 bases and J gave up 4 bases; unmatched junction bases: 9. CDR3 size: 16 residues.

In its sample, this clonotype was seen once. Sequence at one end of the junction differs from germline and may be a read error. CDR3 sequence (DNA): TGCAGTGCTAGGGGGACATACTCACAGGGTCGTAACACGGAAGCTTTATTT. It yields the protein CSARGTYSQGRNTEALF. The genes are TRBV20-1 and TRBJ1-1; tentatively, D is TRBD1 (6 bases). Germline assignment: CDR1 DFQATT and CDR2 SNEGSKA (reference sequence). This CDR3 spans 17 amino acids.

This clonotype was seen a handful of times. The rearrangement joins TRBV18 to TRBJ2-1, with D possibly matching TRBD2 (5 bases). The CDR3 totals 13 residues. The germline V gene has CDR1 KGHSH and CDR2 LQKENI. Trimming pared 6 bases from V and 10 bases from J, leaving 16 bases between. This CDR3 reads CASSENHQREQFF. CDR3 bases: TGTGCCAGCTCCGAGAACCATCAGCGGGAGCAGTTCTTC.

Of note for this clonotype: As the CDR3 is not closed by the conserved phenylalanine or tryptophan, this likely results from a read error. The V call is TRBV5-1, the J call TRBJ1-2; D is undetermined. This CDR3 comprises 11 residues. V was clipped by 5 bases and J by 4 bases, with 6 bases between them. Per germline, CDR1 SGHRS and CDR2 YFSETQ. The CDR3 region is CASRGAYGYTL. In nucleotides, the CDR3 is TGCGCCAGCAGAGGAGCCTATGGCTACACCTTA.

Turning to this clonotype: At one of its ends the junction is not consistent with the germline gene, which may arise from a read error. V usage is TRBV6-2 or TRBV6-3 and J usage is TRBJ2-2, with 9 bases fitting TRBD1. CDR1 is MNHEY, CDR2 SVGEGT, per germline. The CDR3 is 16 residues long. CDR3: CATSGPGQGNSGELFF. The CDR3 DNA reads TGTGCCACCAGTGGGCCGGGACAGGGAAATTCCGGGGAGCTGTTTTTT.

Worth noting for this clonotype: This could be a read error, since a much larger clone is one nucleotide away. The chain recombines TRBV2 with TRBJ2-1; D is unclear. From germline, CDR1 is SNHLY and CDR2 FYNNEI. V was clipped by 5 bases and J by 7 bases, with 12 bases between them. The CDR3 consists of 13 residues. CDR3 nucleotide sequence: TGTGCCAGCAGTCAAGGGCTAGGGAATGAGCAGTTCTTC. Translation gives CASSQGLGNEQFF.

The table lists this clonotype with many counts. The chain uses TRBV20-1 and TRBJ1-1, with D possibly being TRBD1 (5 bases). The CDR3 is made up of 13 amino acids. Germline V gene sequence: CDR1 DFQATT, CDR2 SNEGSKA (reference sequence). Trimming shortened V by 3 bases and J by 0 bases, and 8 bases separated the two germline ends. Written as DNA, the CDR3 is TGCAGTGCTAGTCAGGGAATGAACACTGAAGCTTTCTTT. This translates into CSASQGMNTEAFF.

This clonotype appeared many times. The chain carries TRBV27 and TRBJ1-2, with 7 bases aligning to TRBD1. V lost 6 bases and J lost 5; bases outside the gene matches: 6. CDR1 and CDR2 from the germline V gene are MNHEY and SMNVEV (reference sequence). The CDR3 length is 13 residues. CDR3 sequence (DNA): TGTGCCAGCAGGCCGCAGGGGGAGTATGGCTACACCTTC. Translation gives CASRPQGEYGYTF.

This clonotype was observed many times. The chain combines TRBV27 with TRBJ2-1; 7 nucleotides align to TRBD1. This CDR3 has 14 residues. After removal of 6 bases from V and 10 bases from J, the junction contained 12 bases not matched to a gene. The germline gives CDR1 MNHEY, CDR2 SMNVEV (reference sequence). CDR3 loop: CASSSPGQTEEQFF. CDR3 in DNA: TGTGCCAGCAGCTCCCCGGGACAGACGGAGGAGCAGTTCTTC.

The chain uses TRBV4-1 and TRBJ1-5, with 7 bases fitting TRBD1. Germline assignment: CDR1 MGHRA and CDR2 YSYEKL. V shed 10 bases and J 13 bases; nucleotides not matched to a gene: 16. There are 13 residues in the CDR3. The CDR3, as DNA: TGCGCCACAGCGGGACAGCCTAATCAGCAACAGCATTTT. It specifies CATAGQPNQQQHF.